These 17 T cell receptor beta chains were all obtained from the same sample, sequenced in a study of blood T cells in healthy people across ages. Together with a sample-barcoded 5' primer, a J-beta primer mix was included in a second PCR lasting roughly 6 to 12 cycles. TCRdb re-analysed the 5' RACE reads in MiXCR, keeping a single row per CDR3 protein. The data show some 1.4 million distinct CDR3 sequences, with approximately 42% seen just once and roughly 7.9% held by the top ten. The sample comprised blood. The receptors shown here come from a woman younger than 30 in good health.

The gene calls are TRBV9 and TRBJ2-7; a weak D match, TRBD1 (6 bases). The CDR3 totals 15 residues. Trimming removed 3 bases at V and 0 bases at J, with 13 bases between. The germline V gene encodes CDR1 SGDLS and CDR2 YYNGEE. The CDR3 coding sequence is TGTGCCAGCAGCGCGAGCAGGGGAAGCTCCTACGAGCAGTACTTC. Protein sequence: CASSASRGSSYEQYF.

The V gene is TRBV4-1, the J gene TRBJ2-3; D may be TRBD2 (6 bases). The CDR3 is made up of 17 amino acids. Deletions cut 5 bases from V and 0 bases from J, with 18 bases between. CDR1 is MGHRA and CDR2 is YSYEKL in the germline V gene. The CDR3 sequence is CASSSREYGTSTDTQYF. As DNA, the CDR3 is TGCGCCAGCAGCTCAAGGGAATACGGGACTAGCACAGATACGCAGTATTTT.

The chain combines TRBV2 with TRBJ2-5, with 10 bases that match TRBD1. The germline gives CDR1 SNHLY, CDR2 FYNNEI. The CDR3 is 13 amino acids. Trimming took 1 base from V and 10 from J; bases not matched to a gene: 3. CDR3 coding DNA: TGTGCCAGCAGTGAAGGAGGGACAGGGGTCCAGTACTTC. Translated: CASSEGGTGVQYF.

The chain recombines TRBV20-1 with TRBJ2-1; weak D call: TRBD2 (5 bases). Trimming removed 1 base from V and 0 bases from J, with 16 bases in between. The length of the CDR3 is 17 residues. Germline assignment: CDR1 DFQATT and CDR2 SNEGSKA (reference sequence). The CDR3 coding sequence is TGCAGTGCTAGAGGGAGTGAACTAGTCGGCTCCTACAATGAGCAGTTCTTC. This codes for CSARGSELVGSYNEQFF.

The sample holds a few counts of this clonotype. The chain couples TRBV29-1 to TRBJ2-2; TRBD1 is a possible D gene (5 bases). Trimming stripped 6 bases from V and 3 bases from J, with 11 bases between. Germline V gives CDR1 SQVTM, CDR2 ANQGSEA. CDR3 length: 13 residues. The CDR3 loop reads CSVGSRDTGELFF. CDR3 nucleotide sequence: TGCAGCGTCGGAAGCAGGGACACCGGGGAGCTGTTTTTT.

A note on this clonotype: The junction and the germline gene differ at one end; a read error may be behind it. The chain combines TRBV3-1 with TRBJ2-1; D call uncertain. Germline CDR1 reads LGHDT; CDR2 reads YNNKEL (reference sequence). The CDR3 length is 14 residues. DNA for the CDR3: TGTGCCTGCAGCCAACCAGACGGTGACAATGAGCAGTTCTTC. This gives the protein CACSQPDGDNEQFF.

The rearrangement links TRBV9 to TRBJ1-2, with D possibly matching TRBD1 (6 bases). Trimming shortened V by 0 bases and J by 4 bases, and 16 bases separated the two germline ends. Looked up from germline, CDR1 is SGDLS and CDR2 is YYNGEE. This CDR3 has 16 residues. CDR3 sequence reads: CASSVGVGGSGYGYTF. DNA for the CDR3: TGTGCCAGCAGCGTAGGGGTGGGGGGCTCGGGCTATGGCTACACCTTC. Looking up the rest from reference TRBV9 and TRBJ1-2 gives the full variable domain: DSGVTQTPKHLITATGQRVTLRCSPRSGDLSVYWYQQSLDQGLQFLIQYYNGEERAKGNILERFSAQQFPDLHSELNLSSLELGDSALYFCASSVGVGGSGYGYTFGSGTRLTVV.

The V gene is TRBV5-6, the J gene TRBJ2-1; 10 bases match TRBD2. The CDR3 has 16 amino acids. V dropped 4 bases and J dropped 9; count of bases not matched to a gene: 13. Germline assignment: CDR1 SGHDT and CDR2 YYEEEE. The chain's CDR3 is CASSPVSSGGAIEQFF. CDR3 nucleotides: TGTGCCAGCAGCCCGGTGTCGAGCGGGGGGGCGATTGAGCAGTTCTTC.

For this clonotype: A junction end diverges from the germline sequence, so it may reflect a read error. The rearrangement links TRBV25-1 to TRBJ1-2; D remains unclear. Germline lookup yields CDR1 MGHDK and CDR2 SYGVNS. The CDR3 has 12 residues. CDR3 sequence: CANSLVGYGYTF. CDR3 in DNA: TGTGCCAACAGTTTAGTTGGGTATGGCTACACCTTC.

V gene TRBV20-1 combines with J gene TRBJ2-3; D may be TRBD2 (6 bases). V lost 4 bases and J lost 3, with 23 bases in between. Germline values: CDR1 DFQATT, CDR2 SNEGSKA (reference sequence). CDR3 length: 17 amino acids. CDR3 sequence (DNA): TGCAGTGCTAAATCGGGGTGTGCTGGGAGGAGAACAGATACGCAGTATTTT. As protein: CSAKSGCAGRRTDTQYF.

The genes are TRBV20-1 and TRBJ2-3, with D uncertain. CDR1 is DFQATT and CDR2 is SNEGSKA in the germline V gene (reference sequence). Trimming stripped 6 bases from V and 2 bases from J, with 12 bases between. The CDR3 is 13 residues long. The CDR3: CSAFKGYTDTQYF. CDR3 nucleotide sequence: TGCAGTGCCTTCAAGGGTTACACAGATACGCAGTATTTT.

CDR3 DNA: TGTGCCACCCAAGGACGAGATAACACCGGGGAGCTGTTTTTT. Translated: CATQGRDNTGELFF. The chain uses TRBV24-1 and TRBJ2-2; no reliable D call. Germline CDR1 KGHDR, CDR2 SFDVKD. Trimming pared 9 bases from V and 2 bases from J, leaving 12 bases between. The CDR3 runs to 14 residues.

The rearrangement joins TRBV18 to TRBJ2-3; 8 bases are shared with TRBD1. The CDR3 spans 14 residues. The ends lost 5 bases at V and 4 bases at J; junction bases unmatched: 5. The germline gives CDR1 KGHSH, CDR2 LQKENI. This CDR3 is CASSDPGGADTQYF. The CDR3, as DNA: TGTGCCAGCTCAGACCCAGGGGGCGCAGATACGCAGTATTTT.

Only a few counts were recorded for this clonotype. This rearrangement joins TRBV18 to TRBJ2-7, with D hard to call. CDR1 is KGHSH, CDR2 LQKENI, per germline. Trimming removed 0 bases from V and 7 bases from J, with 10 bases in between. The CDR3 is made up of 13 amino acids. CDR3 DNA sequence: TGTGCCAGCTCACCACCATGGAACGGGGAGCAGTACTTC. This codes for CASSPPWNGEQYF.

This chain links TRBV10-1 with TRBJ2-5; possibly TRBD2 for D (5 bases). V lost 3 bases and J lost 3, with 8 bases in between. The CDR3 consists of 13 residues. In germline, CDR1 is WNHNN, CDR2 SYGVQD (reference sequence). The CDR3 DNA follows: TGCGCCAGCAGTGATACGGAGGAAGAGACCCAGTACTTC. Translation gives CASSDTEEETQYF.

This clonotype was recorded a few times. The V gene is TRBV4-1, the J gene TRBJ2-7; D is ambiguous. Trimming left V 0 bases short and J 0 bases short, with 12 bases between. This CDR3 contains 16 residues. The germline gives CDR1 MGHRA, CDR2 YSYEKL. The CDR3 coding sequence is TGCGCCAGCAGCCAAGATGTGGTCAGTAGCTCCTACGAGCAGTACTTC. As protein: CASSQDVVSSSYEQYF.

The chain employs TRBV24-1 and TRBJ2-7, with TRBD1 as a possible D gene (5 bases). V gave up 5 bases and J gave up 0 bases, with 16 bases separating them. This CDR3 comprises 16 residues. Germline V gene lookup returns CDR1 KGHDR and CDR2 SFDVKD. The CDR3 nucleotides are TGTGCCACCAGTGCCCAACGTGAGACAGTCTCCTACGAGCAGTACTTC. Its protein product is CATSAQRETVSYEQYF.